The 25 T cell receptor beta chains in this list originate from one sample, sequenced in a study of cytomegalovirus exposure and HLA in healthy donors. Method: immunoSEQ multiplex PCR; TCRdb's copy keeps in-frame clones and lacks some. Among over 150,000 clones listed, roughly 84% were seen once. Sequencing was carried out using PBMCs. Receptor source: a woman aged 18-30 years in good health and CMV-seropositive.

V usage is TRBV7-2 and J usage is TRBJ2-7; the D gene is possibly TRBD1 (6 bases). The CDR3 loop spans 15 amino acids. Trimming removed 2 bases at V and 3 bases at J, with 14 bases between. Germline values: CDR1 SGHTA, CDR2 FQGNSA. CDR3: CASSLLLGTNYEQYF. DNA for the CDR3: TGTGCCAGCAGCTTACTGCTCGGGACAAACTACGAGCAGTACTTC. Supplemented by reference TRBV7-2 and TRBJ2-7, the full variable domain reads GAGVSQSPSNKVTEKGKDVELRCDPISGHTALYWYRQSLGQGLEFLIYFQGNSAPDKSGLPSDRFSAERTGGSVSTLTIQRTQQEDSAVYLCASSLLLGTNYEQYFGPGTRLTVT.

The CDR3 coding sequence is TGTGCCAGTAGTCAGGGATGGAATTCACCCCTCCACTTT. It codes for CASSQGWNSPLHF. The chain recombines TRBV19 with TRBJ1-6, with a tentative D call TRBD1 (5 bases). CDR3 length equals 13 residues. Germline CDR1 LNHDA, CDR2 SQIVND (reference sequence). V dropped 5 bases and J dropped 7 bases, with 9 bases sitting between them.

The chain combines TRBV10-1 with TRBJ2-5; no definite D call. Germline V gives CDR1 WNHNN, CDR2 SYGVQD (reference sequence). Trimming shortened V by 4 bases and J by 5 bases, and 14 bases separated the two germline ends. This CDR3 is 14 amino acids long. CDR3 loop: CASSGSREKETQYF. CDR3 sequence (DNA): TGCGCCAGCAGTGGTAGCAGAGAAAAGGAGACCCAGTACTTC.

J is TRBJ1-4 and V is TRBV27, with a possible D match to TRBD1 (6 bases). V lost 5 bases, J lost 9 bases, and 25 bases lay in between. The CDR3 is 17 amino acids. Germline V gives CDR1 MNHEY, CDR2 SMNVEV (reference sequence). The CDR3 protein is CASSPTHPRGGEKKLFF. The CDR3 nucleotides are TGTGCCAGCAGTCCCACCCATCCCAGGGGAGGGGAGAAAAAACTGTTTTTT.

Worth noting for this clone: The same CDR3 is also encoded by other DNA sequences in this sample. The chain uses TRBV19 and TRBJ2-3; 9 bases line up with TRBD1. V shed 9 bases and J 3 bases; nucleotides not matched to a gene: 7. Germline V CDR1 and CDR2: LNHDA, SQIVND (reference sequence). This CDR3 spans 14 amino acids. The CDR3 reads CASRDRGRTDTQYF. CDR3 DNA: TGTGCCAGCAGAGACAGGGGGAGGACAGATACGCAGTATTTT. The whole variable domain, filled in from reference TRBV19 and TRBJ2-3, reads DGGITQSPKYLFRKEGQNVTLSCEQNLNHDAMYWYRQDPGQGLRLIYYSQIVNDFQKGDIAEGYSVSREKKESFPLTVTSAQKNPTAFYLCASRDRGRTDTQYFGPGTRLTVL.

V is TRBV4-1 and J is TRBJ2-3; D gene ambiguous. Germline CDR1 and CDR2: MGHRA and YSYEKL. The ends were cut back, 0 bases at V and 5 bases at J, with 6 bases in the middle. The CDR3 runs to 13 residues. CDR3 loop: CASSQEAGDTQYF. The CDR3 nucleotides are TGCGCCAGCAGCCAAGAGGCAGGAGATACGCAGTATTTT.

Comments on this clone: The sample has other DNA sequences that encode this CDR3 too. For the CDR3, the DNA is TGTGCCAGCTCACCAGACAAAAACTATGGCTACACCTTC. It codes for CASSPDKNYGYTF. V gene TRBV18 combines with J gene TRBJ1-2; D uncertain. The CDR3 is made up of 13 amino acids. V lost 2 bases, J lost 2 bases, and 6 bases lay in between. Germline lookup yields CDR1 KGHSH and CDR2 LQKENI.

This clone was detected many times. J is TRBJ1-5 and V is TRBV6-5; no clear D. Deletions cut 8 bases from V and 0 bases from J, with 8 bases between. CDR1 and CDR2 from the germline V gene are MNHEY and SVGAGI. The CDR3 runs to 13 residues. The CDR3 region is CASRIDSNQPQHF. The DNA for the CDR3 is TGTGCCAGCCGCATAGATAGCAATCAGCCCCAGCATTTT.

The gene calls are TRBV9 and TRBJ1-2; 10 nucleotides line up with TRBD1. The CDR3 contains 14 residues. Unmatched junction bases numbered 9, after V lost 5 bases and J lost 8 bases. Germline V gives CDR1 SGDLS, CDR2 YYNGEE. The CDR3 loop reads CASREGDRGGGYTF. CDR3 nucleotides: TGTGCCAGCAGGGAAGGGGACAGGGGAGGAGGCTACACCTTC.

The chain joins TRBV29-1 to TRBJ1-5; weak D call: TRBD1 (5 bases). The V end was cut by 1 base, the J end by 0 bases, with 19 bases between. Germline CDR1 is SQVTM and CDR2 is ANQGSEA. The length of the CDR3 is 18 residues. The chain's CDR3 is CSVEAVFQGGYSNQPQHF. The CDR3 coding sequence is TGCAGCGTTGAAGCGGTGTTCCAGGGAGGTTATAGCAATCAGCCCCAGCATTTT.

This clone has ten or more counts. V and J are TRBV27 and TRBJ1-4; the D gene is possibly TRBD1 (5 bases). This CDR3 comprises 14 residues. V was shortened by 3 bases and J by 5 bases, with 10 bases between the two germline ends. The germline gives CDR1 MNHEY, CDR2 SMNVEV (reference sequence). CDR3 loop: CASSFLQGNEKLFF. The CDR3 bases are TGTGCCAGCAGTTTTTTGCAGGGCAATGAAAAACTGTTTTTT.

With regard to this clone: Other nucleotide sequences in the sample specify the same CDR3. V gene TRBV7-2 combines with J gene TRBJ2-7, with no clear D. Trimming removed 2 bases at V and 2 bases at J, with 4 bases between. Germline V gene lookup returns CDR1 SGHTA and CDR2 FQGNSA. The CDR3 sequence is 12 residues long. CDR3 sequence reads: CASSLSAYEQYF. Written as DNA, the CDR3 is TGTGCCAGCAGCTTATCGGCCTACGAGCAGTACTTC.

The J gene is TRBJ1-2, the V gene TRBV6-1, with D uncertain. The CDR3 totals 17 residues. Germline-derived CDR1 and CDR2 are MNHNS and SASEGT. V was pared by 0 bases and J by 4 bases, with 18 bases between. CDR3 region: CASSEAGDLGSPYGYTF. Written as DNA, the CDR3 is TGTGCCAGCAGTGAAGCAGGTGACCTCGGGAGCCCCTATGGCTACACCTTC.

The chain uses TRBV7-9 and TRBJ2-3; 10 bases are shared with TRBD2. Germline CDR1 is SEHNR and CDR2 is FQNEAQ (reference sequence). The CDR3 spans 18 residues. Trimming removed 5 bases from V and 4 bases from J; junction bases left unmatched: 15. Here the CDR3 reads CASSRSSGGESSPDTQYF. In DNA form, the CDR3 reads TGTGCCAGCAGCCGATCTAGCGGGGGAGAAAGCAGTCCAGATACGCAGTATTTT.

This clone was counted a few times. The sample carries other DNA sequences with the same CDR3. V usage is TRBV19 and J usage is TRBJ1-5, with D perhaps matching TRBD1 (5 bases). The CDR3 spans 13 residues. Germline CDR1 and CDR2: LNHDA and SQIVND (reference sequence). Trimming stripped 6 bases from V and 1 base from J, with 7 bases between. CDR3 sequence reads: CASRGRSNQPQHF. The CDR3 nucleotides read TGTGCCAGTAGGGGGCGGAGCAATCAGCCCCAGCATTTT.

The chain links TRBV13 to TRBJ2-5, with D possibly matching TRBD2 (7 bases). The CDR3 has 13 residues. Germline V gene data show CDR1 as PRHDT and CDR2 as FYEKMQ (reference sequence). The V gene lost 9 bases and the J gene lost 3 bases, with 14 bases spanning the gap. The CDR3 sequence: CASRGAPKETQYF. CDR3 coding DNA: TGTGCCAGTCGGGGGGCACCGAAAGAGACCCAGTACTTC.

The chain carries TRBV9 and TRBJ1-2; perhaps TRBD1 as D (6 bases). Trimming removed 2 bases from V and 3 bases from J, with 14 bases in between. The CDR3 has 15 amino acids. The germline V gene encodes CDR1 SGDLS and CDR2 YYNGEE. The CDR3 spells CASSVLGAGDYGYTF. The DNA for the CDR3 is TGTGCCAGCAGCGTCCTGGGGGCAGGGGACTATGGCTACACCTTC.

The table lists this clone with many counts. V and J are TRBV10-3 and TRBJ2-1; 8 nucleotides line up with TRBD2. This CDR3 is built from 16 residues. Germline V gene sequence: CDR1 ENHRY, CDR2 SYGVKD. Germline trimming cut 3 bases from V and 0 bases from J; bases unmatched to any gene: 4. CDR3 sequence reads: CAISDYSGVSYNEQFF. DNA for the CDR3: TGTGCCATCAGTGACTATAGCGGGGTCTCCTACAATGAGCAGTTCTTC.

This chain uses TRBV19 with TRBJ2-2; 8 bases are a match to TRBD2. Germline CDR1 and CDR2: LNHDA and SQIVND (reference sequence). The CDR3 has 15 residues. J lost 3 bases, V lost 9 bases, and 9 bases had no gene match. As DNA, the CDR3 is TGTGCCAGCTTTTGGAGCGGGGGTTACACCGGGGAGCTGTTTTTT. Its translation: CASFWSGGYTGELFF.

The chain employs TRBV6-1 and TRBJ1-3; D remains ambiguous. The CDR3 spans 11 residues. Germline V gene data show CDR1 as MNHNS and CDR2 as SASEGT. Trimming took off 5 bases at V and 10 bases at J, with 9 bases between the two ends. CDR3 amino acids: CASSQEDTIYF. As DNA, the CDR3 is TGTGCCAGCAGTCAGGAGGATACCATATATTTT.

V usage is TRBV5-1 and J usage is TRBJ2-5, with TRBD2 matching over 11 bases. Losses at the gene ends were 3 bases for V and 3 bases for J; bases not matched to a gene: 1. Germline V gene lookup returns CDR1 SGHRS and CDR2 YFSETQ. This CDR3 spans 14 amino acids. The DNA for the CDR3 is TGCGCCAGCAGCTCGGGACTAGCGGAAGAGACCCAGTACTTC. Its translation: CASSSGLAEETQYF.

The CDR3 nucleotides read TGTGCCAGCAGTGAATGGGGGGACAGGACCTCCTACGAGCAGTACTTC. Residues: CASSEWGDRTSYEQYF. J is TRBJ2-7 and V is TRBV2, with TRBD1 identical over 8 bases. The CDR3 spans 16 residues. Germline assignment: CDR1 SNHLY and CDR2 FYNNEI. Trimming at V came to 2 bases and at J to 0 bases, leaving 6 bases not matched to a gene.

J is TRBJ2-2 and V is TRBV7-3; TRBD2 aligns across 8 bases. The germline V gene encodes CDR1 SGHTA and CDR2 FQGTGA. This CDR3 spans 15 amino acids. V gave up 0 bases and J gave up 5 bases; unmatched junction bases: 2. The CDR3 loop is CASSLTPSGTGELFF. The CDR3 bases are TGTGCCAGCAGCTTAACCCCTAGCGGGACCGGGGAGCTGTTTTTT.

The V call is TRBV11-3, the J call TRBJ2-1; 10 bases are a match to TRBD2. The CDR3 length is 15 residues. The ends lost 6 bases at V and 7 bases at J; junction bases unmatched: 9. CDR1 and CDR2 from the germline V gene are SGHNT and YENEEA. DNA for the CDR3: TGTGCCAGCAGTATTAGCGGGGGGAGTTCGAATGAGCAGTTCTTC. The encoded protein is CASSISGGSSNEQFF.

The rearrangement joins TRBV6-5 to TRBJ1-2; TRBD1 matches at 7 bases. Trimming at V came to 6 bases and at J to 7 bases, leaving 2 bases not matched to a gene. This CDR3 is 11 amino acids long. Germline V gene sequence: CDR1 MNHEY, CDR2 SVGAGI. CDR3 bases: TGTGCCAGCAGCTACAGGGGTGGCTACACCTTC. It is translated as CASSYRGGYTF.